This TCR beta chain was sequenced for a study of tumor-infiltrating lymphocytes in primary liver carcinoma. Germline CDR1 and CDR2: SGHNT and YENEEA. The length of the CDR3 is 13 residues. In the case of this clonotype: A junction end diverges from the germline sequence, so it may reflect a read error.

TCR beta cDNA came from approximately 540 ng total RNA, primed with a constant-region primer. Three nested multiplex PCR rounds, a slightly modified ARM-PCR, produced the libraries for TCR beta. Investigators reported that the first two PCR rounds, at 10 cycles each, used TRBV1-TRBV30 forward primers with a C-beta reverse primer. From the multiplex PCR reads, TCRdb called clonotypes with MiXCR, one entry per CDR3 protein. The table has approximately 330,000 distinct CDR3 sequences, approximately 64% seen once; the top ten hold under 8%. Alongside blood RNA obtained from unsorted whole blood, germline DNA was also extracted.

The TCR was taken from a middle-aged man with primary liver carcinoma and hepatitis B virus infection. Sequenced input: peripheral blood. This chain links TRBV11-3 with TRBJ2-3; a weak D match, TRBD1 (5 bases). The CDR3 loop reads CASNIGQVDTRYF. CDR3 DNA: TGTGCCAGCAACATCGGACAAGTGGATACGCGGTATTTT. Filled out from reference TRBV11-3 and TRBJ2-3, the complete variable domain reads EAGVVQSPRYKIIEKKQPVAFWCNPISGHNTLYWYLQNLGQGPELLIRYENEEAVDDSQLPKDRFSAERLKGVDSTLKIQPAELGDSAVYLCASNIGQVDTRYFGPGTRLTVL.